Each of the 32 T cell receptor beta chains below was sequenced from the same sample in a study of CD8 T cells in Susac syndrome. RNA totalling about 0.45 to 1 ug underwent reverse transcription with random hexamers. From the immunoSEQ multiplex PCR reads, TCRdb called clonotypes with MiXCR, one entry per CDR3 protein. The sample lists roughly 100,000 distinct CDR3 sequences; approximately 96% were seen once. The sequenced sample consisted of CD8+ T cells from PBMCs. These receptors came from a human donor with Susac syndrome.

J is TRBJ2-2 and V is TRBV20-1; no clear D gene. The CDR3 spans 16 residues. Deletions cut 1 base from V and 3 bases from J, with 15 bases between. The germline gives CDR1 DFQATT, CDR2 SNEGSKA (reference sequence). CDR3 protein: CSARGAPDGDTGELFF. In DNA, the CDR3 is TGCAGTGCTAGAGGCGCCCCGGACGGAGACACCGGGGAGCTGTTTTTT.

The V and J genes are TRBV13 and TRBJ2-1; D is undetermined. The germline CDR1 and CDR2 sequences are PRHDT and FYEKMQ (reference sequence). The CDR3 contains 14 residues. V lost 4 bases to trimming and J lost 4 bases, with 11 bases between them. CDR3 in amino acids: CASSSNGRYNEQFF. CDR3 coding DNA: TGTGCCAGCAGCTCAAATGGCCGATACAATGAGCAGTTCTTC.

The genes are TRBV3-1 and TRBJ1-1; no clear D. The CDR3 runs to 12 residues. The ends were cut back, 0 bases at V and 9 bases at J, with 8 bases in the middle. Germline values: CDR1 LGHDT, CDR2 YNNKEL (reference sequence). Written as DNA, the CDR3 is TGTGCCAGCAGCCAAGAGGGCAGGAAAGCTTTCTTT. Encoded protein: CASSQEGRKAFF.

The chain has TRBV15 and TRBJ2-2, with D perhaps given as TRBD1 or TRBD2 (5 bases each). The V gene's germline CDR1 is LNHNV and CDR2 YYDKDF (reference sequence). V dropped 0 bases and J dropped 4 bases, with 15 bases sitting between them. The CDR3 is 17 amino acids. In DNA form, the CDR3 reads TGTGCCACCAGCAGAGACCGTTATTCAGGGACCACCGGGGAGCTGTTTTTT. Encoded protein: CATSRDRYSGTTGELFF.

V and J are TRBV4-2 and TRBJ1-2; unclear D gene. The length of the CDR3 is 13 residues. CDR1 is LGHNA, CDR2 YNFKEQ, per germline. V gave up 0 bases and J gave up 2 bases, with 4 bases separating them. The CDR3 is CASSQDNNYGYTF. DNA of the CDR3: TGTGCCAGCAGCCAAGACAACAACTATGGCTACACCTTC.

The rearrangement joins TRBV5-6 to TRBJ2-7; D is unresolved. From germline, CDR1 is SGHDT and CDR2 YYEEEE. Trimming took off 0 bases at V and 3 bases at J, with 7 bases between the two ends. This CDR3 has 13 residues. This CDR3 is CASSLEGSYEQYF. Here the CDR3 DNA reads TGTGCCAGCAGCTTGGAAGGAAGCTACGAGCAGTACTTC.

The rearrangement uses TRBV11-2 and TRBJ1-6; D gene uncertain. The CDR3 consists of 12 residues. V dropped 3 bases and J dropped 7 bases, with 4 bases sitting between them. Germline V gene lookup returns CDR1 SGHAT and CDR2 FQNNGV. The CDR3 DNA reads as TGTGCCAGCAGCTTTGCAAATTCACCCCTCCACTTT. It encodes CASSFANSPLHF.

The V and J genes are TRBV9 and TRBJ1-2, with D unresolved. CDR3 length: 14 residues. Looked up from germline, CDR1 is SGDLS and CDR2 is YYNGEE. Trimming removed 5 bases from V and 4 bases from J, with 15 bases in between. This CDR3 is CASRAREPAYGYTF. The CDR3 DNA reads as TGTGCCAGCAGAGCTCGGGAACCGGCCTATGGCTACACCTTC.

The CDR3 loop is CASSVLGGYGYTF. The CDR3 DNA reads TGTGCCAGCAGCGTACTGGGCGGCTATGGCTACACCTTC. The V gene is TRBV9, the J gene TRBJ1-2, with no clear D. The CDR3 sequence is 13 residues long. Trimming stripped 1 base from V and 4 bases from J, with 8 bases between. Germline CDR1 and CDR2: SGDLS and YYNGEE.

The rearrangement links TRBV27 to TRBJ1-5, with D possibly matching TRBD1 (6 bases). The CDR3 contains 14 residues. Per germline, CDR1 MNHEY and CDR2 SMNVEV (reference sequence). V was cut by 2 bases and J by 7 bases, with 12 bases left in between. The CDR3 is CASSLMDSSQPQHF. The CDR3 DNA sequence: TGTGCCAGCAGTTTAATGGACAGCTCCCAGCCCCAGCATTTT.

The J gene is TRBJ2-7, the V gene TRBV20-1; perhaps D is TRBD1 or TRBD2 (5 bases each). Germline V CDR1 and CDR2: DFQATT, SNEGSKA (reference sequence). The CDR3 loop spans 12 amino acids. V was pared by 5 bases and J by 3 bases, with 11 bases between. CDR3 region: CSARRDGYEQYF. CDR3 bases: TGCAGTGCTCGTCGGGACGGCTACGAGCAGTACTTC.

The rearrangement links TRBV4-1 to TRBJ1-4, with D hard to call. The V end was cut by 0 bases, the J end by 12 bases, with 14 bases between. CDR3 length: 14 residues. The germline CDR1 and CDR2 sequences are MGHRA and YSYEKL. CDR3 loop: CASSQDPQQRQLFF. As DNA, the CDR3 is TGCGCCAGCAGCCAAGACCCTCAACAAAGGCAACTGTTTTTT.

In the case of this clonotype: Compared with germline, one end of the junction differs, possibly owing to a read error. The rearrangement uses TRBV19 and TRBJ1-2; 8 nucleotides match TRBD1. Per germline, CDR1 LNHDA and CDR2 SQIVND (reference sequence). The CDR3 covers 15 residues. The CDR3 sequence is CASSIERTGSRGYTF. The CDR3 DNA sequence: TGTGCCAGTAGCATAGAAAGGACAGGGTCGCGTGGCTACACCTTC.

The chain joins TRBV20-1 to TRBJ1-6; a possible D gene is TRBD1 (5 bases). This CDR3 spans 17 amino acids. V was cut by 1 base and J by 5 bases, with 18 bases left in between. Germline V gene data show CDR1 as DFQATT and CDR2 as SNEGSKA (reference sequence). As DNA, the CDR3 is TGCAGTGCTAGAGTGGACACCCCACGTAACGATAATTCACCCCTCCACTTT. Encoded protein: CSARVDTPRNDNSPLHF.

The chain has TRBV25-1 and TRBJ2-1; D is ambiguous. Per the germline V gene, CDR1 is MGHDK and CDR2 is SYGVNS. The CDR3 spans 11 residues. V gave up 3 bases and J gave up 9 bases, with 6 bases separating them. CDR3 nucleotides: TGTGCCAGCAGTGAGGTGGGTGAGCAGTTCTTC. Protein product: CASSEVGEQFF.

The V gene is TRBV18, the J gene TRBJ1-2, with TRBD1 matching 8 bases. After removal of 3 bases from V and 4 bases from J, the junction contained 7 bases not matched to a gene. The CDR3 is 15 residues long. Per germline, CDR1 KGHSH and CDR2 LQKENI. CDR3 loop: CASSPGQEILYGYTF. In DNA form, the CDR3 reads TGTGCCAGCTCACCGGGACAGGAGATACTCTATGGCTACACCTTC. Supplemented by reference TRBV18 and TRBJ1-2, the full variable domain reads NAGVMQNPRHLVRRRGQEARLRCSPMKGHSHVYWYRQLPEEGLKFMVYLQKENIIDESGMPKERFSAEFPKEGPSILRIQQVVRGDSAAYFCASSPGQEILYGYTFGSGTRLTVV.

The chain combines TRBV29-1 with TRBJ1-1, with TRBD1 matching 7 bases. This CDR3 contains 14 residues. V dropped 7 bases and J dropped 10; count of bases not matched to a gene: 18. Germline assignment: CDR1 SQVTM and CDR2 ANQGSEA. The CDR3 loop is CSAKGAGANSRAFF. CDR3 sequence (DNA): TGCAGCGCTAAGGGGGCGGGGGCGAATTCACGAGCTTTCTTT.

The chain is built from TRBV12-3 or TRBV12-4 and TRBJ2-2; a possible D gene is TRBD1 (5 bases). The CDR3 contains 13 residues. The V end lost 6 bases, the J end lost 6 bases, and 11 bases lay between the germline ends. CDR3 loop: CASSLGHPGELFF. DNA for the CDR3: TGTGCCAGCAGCCTAGGACACCCCGGGGAGCTGTTTTTT.

The chain employs TRBV7-9 and TRBJ1-5; no definite D call. With 2 bases removed from V and 5 bases from J, the gap between germline ends came to 4 bases. This CDR3 is built from 12 residues. Germline V gives CDR1 SEHNR, CDR2 FQNEAQ (reference sequence). The CDR3, as DNA: TGTGCCAGCAGCTTAAGGGATCAGCCCCAGCATTTT. Translated: CASSLRDQPQHF.

The chain carries TRBV20-1 and TRBJ1-2; D is possibly TRBD1 (5 bases). The germline V gene has CDR1 DFQATT and CDR2 SNEGSKA (reference sequence). The CDR3 contains 12 residues. Trimming took 0 bases from V and 6 from J, leaving 8 bases between them. Written as DNA, the CDR3 is TGCAGTGCTAGAGACCAGGGCAATGGCTACACCTTC. Encoded protein: CSARDQGNGYTF.

The chain is built from TRBV2 and TRBJ2-7, with 7 bases fitting TRBD1. Per the germline V gene, CDR1 is SNHLY and CDR2 is FYNNEI. Trimming removed 8 bases from V and 6 bases from J; junction bases left unmatched: 10. This CDR3 contains 13 residues. The CDR3 protein is CASGGERGREQYF. The CDR3 bases are TGTGCCAGCGGAGGAGAAAGGGGGCGCGAGCAGTACTTC.

The chain couples TRBV6-2 or TRBV6-3 to TRBJ1-6, with a tentative D call TRBD1 (6 bases). CDR1 and CDR2 from the germline V gene are MNHEY and SVGEGT. V was shortened by 11 bases and J by 7 bases, with 15 bases between the two germline ends. CDR3 size: 13 residues. The CDR3 protein is CASAGDWNSPLHF. The CDR3 region has the DNA TGTGCCTCGGCAGGGGACTGGAATTCACCCCTCCACTTT.

This sequence joins TRBV30 and TRBJ1-3, with D uncertain. Germline values: CDR1 GTSNPN, CDR2 SVGIG (reference sequence). V lost 4 bases to trimming and J lost 8 bases, with 15 bases between them. This CDR3 is built from 13 residues. CDR3: CAWTPPYDYTIYF. CDR3 sequence (DNA): TGTGCCTGGACCCCCCCCTACGATTACACCATATATTTT.

This chain links TRBV6-5 with TRBJ1-2; 9 nucleotides align to TRBD1. CDR3 length: 13 amino acids. V lost 2 bases to trimming and J lost 6 bases; unmatched junction nucleotides: 1. Germline V gene data show CDR1 as MNHEY and CDR2 as SVGAGI. The CDR3 DNA follows: TGTGCCAGCAGTTACGGGACAGGGAATGGCTACACCTTC. Protein sequence: CASSYGTGNGYTF.

This chain joins TRBV15 and TRBJ1-5, with unresolved D. Germline V CDR1 and CDR2: LNHNV, YYDKDF (reference sequence). This CDR3 has 15 amino acids. The ends were cut back, 4 bases at V and 4 bases at J, with 14 bases in the middle. The CDR3 nucleotides are TGTGCCACCAGCATCCCCGGGCCCCGGAATCAGCCCCAGCATTTT. Its translation: CATSIPGPRNQPQHF. The full variable domain, completed using reference TRBV15 and TRBJ1-5, is DAMVIQNPRYQVTQFGKPVTLSCSQTLNHNVMYWYQQKSSQAPKLLFHYYDKDFNNEADTPDNFQSRRPNTSFCFLDIRSPGLGDTAMYLCATSIPGPRNQPQHFGDGTRLSIL.

The chain is built from TRBV19 and TRBJ1-5; no clear D. This CDR3 spans 12 amino acids. V lost 10 bases to trimming and J lost 7 bases, with 14 bases between them. The germline gives CDR1 LNHDA, CDR2 SQIVND (reference sequence). The CDR3 protein is CATSVHGQPQHF. CDR3 nucleotide sequence: TGTGCCACCTCAGTCCATGGCCAGCCCCAGCATTTT.

The J gene is TRBJ2-1, the V gene TRBV12-3 or TRBV12-4; 7 positions match TRBD2. This CDR3 has 14 amino acids. V lost 3 bases and J lost 3; bases outside the gene matches: 2. The CDR3 loop reads CASSFKRGYNEQFF. In DNA, the CDR3 is TGTGCCAGCAGTTTTAAGCGGGGCTACAATGAGCAGTTCTTC.

This chain links TRBV29-1 with TRBJ1-2; 8 bases map to TRBD1. Germline CDR1 reads SQVTM; CDR2 reads ANQGSEA. V gave up 7 bases and J gave up 3 bases; unmatched junction bases: 7. The CDR3 length is 13 residues. CDR3 in DNA: TGCAGCGCCAGACAGGGGCAAGACTATGGCTACACCTTC. This translates into CSARQGQDYGYTF.

The chain uses TRBV28 and TRBJ1-4; D remains unclear. The germline V and J ends were trimmed by 5 bases and 10 bases, with 17 bases remaining between them. The V gene's germline CDR1 is MDHEN and CDR2 SYDVKM. CDR3 length: 14 residues. The CDR3 reads CASSQRGSFGKLFF. In nucleotides, the CDR3 is TGTGCCAGCAGTCAACGGGGTTCCTTTGGAAAACTGTTTTTT.

The CDR3, as DNA: TGTGCCAGCAGCTTGCCGGGCAGGGACGGAGACAATGAGCAGTTCTTC. Residues: CASSLPGRDGDNEQFF. The chain carries TRBV5-4 and TRBJ2-1; perhaps D is TRBD1 or TRBD2 (5 bases each). The CDR3 contains 16 residues. Trimming pared 1 base from V and 5 bases from J, leaving 16 bases between. From germline, CDR1 is SGHNT and CDR2 YYREEE (reference sequence).

V usage is TRBV27 and J usage is TRBJ1-5; D might be TRBD1 (5 bases). The CDR3 spans 16 residues. V was cut by 4 bases and J by 4 bases, with 17 bases left in between. Germline CDR1 MNHEY, CDR2 SMNVEV (reference sequence). In nucleotides, the CDR3 is TGTGCCAGCAGTTCGATGGGGCCGGGTGGGAATCAGCCCCAGCATTTT. Protein sequence: CASSSMGPGGNQPQHF.

The V and J genes are TRBV30 and TRBJ2-1, with D possibly matching TRBD2 (6 bases). V lost 7 bases to trimming and J lost 0 bases, with 10 bases between them. Germline lookup yields CDR1 GTSNPN and CDR2 SVGIG (reference sequence). The CDR3 has 13 residues. In DNA form, the CDR3 reads TGTGCCTTCCCCGGGAGCTCCTACAATGAGCAGTTCTTC. This sequence encodes CAFPGSSYNEQFF. Based on the CDR3 plus reference TRBV30 and TRBJ2-1, the full variable domain is SQTIHQWPATLVQPVGSPLSLECTVEGTSNPNLYWYRQAAGRGLQLLFYSVGIGQISSEVPQNLSASRPQDRQFILSSKKLLLSDSGFYLCAFPGSSYNEQFFGPGTRLTVL.